Below, 18 T cell receptor beta chains from the same sample are listed, as sequenced in a study of blood T cell repertoires in COVID-19. The protocol was immunoSEQ multiplex PCR, while the TCRdb copy is restricted to in-frame clones and leaves out a portion. The sample consists of more than 85,000 clones, roughly 87% of them appearing once. Sequencing was performed on peripheral blood. The receptors shown here come from a woman aged 55-70 years with acute or convalescent COVID-19.

CDR3 in DNA: TGTGCCAGCAAATGGCAGGGACTAAATTCACCCCTCCACTTT. Its translation is CASKWQGLNSPLHF. The genes are TRBV2 and TRBJ1-6; a possible D gene is TRBD1 (5 bases). Trimming left V 7 bases short and J 7 bases short, with 14 bases between. The CDR3 runs to 14 residues. CDR1 and CDR2 (germline): SNHLY, FYNNEI.

The V gene is TRBV6-5, the J gene TRBJ1-6; TRBD1 matches at 8 bases. The CDR3 consists of 12 residues. With 8 bases clipped from V and 10 bases from J, the junction kept 4 bases outside the gene matches. CDR1 MNHEY and CDR2 SVGAGI come from the germline V gene. The CDR3 nucleotides are TGTGCCAGCGGTAACAGGGGGTCACCCCTCCACTTT. This encodes CASGNRGSPLHF.

The chain recombines TRBV7-6 with TRBJ1-5; 8 bases match TRBD1. The CDR3 is 16 amino acids. Germline V gene sequence: CDR1 SGHVS, CDR2 FNYEAQ. Trimming cost V 6 bases and J 1 base; bases outside gene matches: 8. The CDR3 sequence is CASSLGQGTSNQPQHF. The DNA of the CDR3 is TGTGCCAGCAGTCTAGGACAGGGAACAAGCAATCAGCCCCAGCATTTT.

The chain joins TRBV2 to TRBJ2-5; the D gene is possibly TRBD2 (6 bases). The CDR3 is made up of 13 amino acids. V was pared by 8 bases and J by 3 bases, with 13 bases between. Per germline, CDR1 SNHLY and CDR2 FYNNEI. The CDR3 loop is CASYGAGKETQYF. DNA for the CDR3: TGTGCCAGCTACGGGGCGGGGAAAGAGACCCAGTACTTC.

The chain joins TRBV27 to TRBJ1-6, with unresolved D. V lost 6 bases, J lost 4 bases, and 4 bases lay in between. CDR1 MNHEY and CDR2 SMNVEV come from the germline V gene (reference sequence). The CDR3 has 12 residues. CDR3 amino acids: CASSPYNSPLHF. The CDR3 nucleotides read TGTGCCAGCAGCCCATATAATTCACCCCTCCACTTT.

The J gene is TRBJ1-1, the V gene TRBV5-1; D remains unclear. This CDR3 has 13 residues. Germline V gene lookup returns CDR1 SGHRS and CDR2 YFSETQ. V lost 4 bases, J lost 8 bases, and 15 bases lay in between. The CDR3 sequence is CASSPRTSVEAFF. Here the CDR3 DNA reads TGCGCCAGCAGCCCCCGGACTTCCGTCGAAGCTTTCTTT. The variable domain in full, completed from reference TRBV5-1 and TRBJ1-1, reads KAGVTQTPRYLIKTRGQQVTLSCSPISGHRSVSWYQQTPGQGLQFLFEYFSETQRNKGNFPGRFSGRQFSNSRSEMNVSTLELGDSALYLCASSPRTSVEAFFGQGTRLTVV.

The chain employs TRBV3-1 (or the pseudogene TRBV3-2) and TRBJ2-1, with TRBD1 as a possible D gene (6 bases). The germline V gene encodes CDR1 LGHDT and CDR2 YNNKEL (reference sequence). The V end was cut by 2 bases, the J end by 10 bases, with 15 bases between. The CDR3 is 14 amino acids. CDR3 in DNA: TGTGCCAGCAGCCAAATCGGGACACTTACCGAGCAGTTCTTC. This encodes CASSQIGTLTEQFF.

The V call is TRBV14, the J call TRBJ1-2, with D possibly TRBD1 on 6 matching bases. CDR1 and CDR2 from the germline V gene are SGHDN and FVKESK. V lost 1 base and J lost 5, with 14 bases in between. CDR3 length equals 15 residues. CDR3 sequence: CASSQVAGADYGYTF. In nucleotides, the CDR3 is TGTGCCAGCAGCCAAGTTGCGGGGGCGGATTATGGCTACACCTTC.

This chain uses TRBV7-8 with TRBJ1-2, with D possibly being TRBD1 (5 bases). The germline CDR1 and CDR2 sequences are SGHVS and FQNEAQ. The V gene lost 7 bases and the J gene lost 7 bases, with 16 bases spanning the gap. This CDR3 spans 13 amino acids. The CDR3 DNA reads TGTGCCAGCACCCCAGTAGGGGCTGGTGGCTACACCTTC. Protein sequence: CASTPVGAGGYTF.

The rearrangement links TRBV14 to TRBJ2-1; TRBD2 agrees at 7 bases. With 4 bases clipped from V and 1 base from J, the junction kept 4 bases outside the gene matches. Looked up from germline, CDR1 is SGHDN and CDR2 is FVKESK. This CDR3 region has 15 residues. This chain's CDR3 is CASSRLAGSYNEQFF. CDR3 coding DNA: TGTGCCAGCAGCCGGTTAGCGGGTTCCTACAATGAGCAGTTCTTC.

V usage is TRBV7-6 and J usage is TRBJ2-7; TRBD2 is a possible D gene (6 bases). The CDR3 is made up of 15 amino acids. Germline values: CDR1 SGHVS, CDR2 FNYEAQ. V was cut by 4 bases and J by 2 bases, with 15 bases left in between. CDR3 DNA sequence: TGTGCCAGCAGCTCGACCTGGGACTCAACCTACGAGCAGTACTTC. Its translation: CASSSTWDSTYEQYF.

The rearrangement links TRBV5-1 to TRBJ2-7, with 8 nucleotides matching TRBD1. With V trimmed by 4 bases and J by 7 bases, 7 bases remained unmatched. The CDR3 consists of 13 residues. CDR1 is SGHRS and CDR2 is YFSETQ in the germline V gene. CDR3 sequence: CASSPRGQREQYF. The CDR3 DNA is TGCGCCAGCAGCCCCAGGGGGCAGAGGGAGCAGTACTTC. The full variable domain, completed using reference TRBV5-1 and TRBJ2-7, is KAGVTQTPRYLIKTRGQQVTLSCSPISGHRSVSWYQQTPGQGLQFLFEYFSETQRNKGNFPGRFSGRQFSNSRSEMNVSTLELGDSALYLCASSPRGQREQYFGPGTRLTVT.

The table lists this clone with a few counts. The V gene is TRBV19, the J gene TRBJ2-5, with 13 bases that match TRBD2. From germline, CDR1 is LNHDA and CDR2 SQIVND (reference sequence). Unmatched junction bases numbered 4, after V lost 1 base and J lost 5 bases. This CDR3 contains 16 residues. CDR3 DNA: TGTGCCAGTAGTATAGGGGGACTAGCGGGATGGGAGACCCAGTACTTC. It is translated as CASSIGGLAGWETQYF. Drawing the rest from reference TRBV19 and TRBJ2-5, the complete variable domain is DGGITQSPKYLFRKEGQNVTLSCEQNLNHDAMYWYRQDPGQGLRLIYYSQIVNDFQKGDIAEGYSVSREKKESFPLTVTSAQKNPTAFYLCASSIGGLAGWETQYFGPGTRLLVL.

The gene calls are TRBV24-1 and TRBJ2-1; possible D gene TRBD2, 5 bases. The CDR3 runs to 14 residues. CDR1 and CDR2 (germline): KGHDR, SFDVKD. V was cut by 3 bases and J by 9 bases, with 14 bases left in between. The CDR3 nucleotides read TGTGCCACCAGTGATGGTAGCCGGAGCGGTGAGCAGTTCTTC. Translating gives CATSDGSRSGEQFF.

The V and J genes are TRBV6-5 and TRBJ2-1, with D tentatively TRBD2 (5 bases). Germline values: CDR1 MNHEY, CDR2 SVGAGI. This CDR3 comprises 12 residues. The ends were cut back, 8 bases at V and 10 bases at J, with 15 bases in the middle. In DNA form, the CDR3 reads TGTGCCAGCGGGAGCCGCTTACGGGAGCAGTTCTTC. Encoded protein: CASGSRLREQFF.

The gene calls are TRBV2 and TRBJ1-1; TRBD1 agrees at 9 bases. Looked up from germline, CDR1 is SNHLY and CDR2 is FYNNEI. V was pared by 9 bases and J by 1 base, with 6 bases of the junction left unmatched. CDR3 length equals 14 residues. CDR3 amino acids: CASSQGAQNTEAFF. In nucleotides, the CDR3 is TGTGCCAGTTCACAGGGGGCGCAGAACACTGAAGCTTTCTTT.

The gene calls are TRBV19 and TRBJ1-6, with 11 bases aligning to TRBD1. Per the germline V gene, CDR1 is LNHDA and CDR2 is SQIVND (reference sequence). This CDR3 region has 15 residues. The trim removed 6 bases at V and 5 bases at J, leaving 3 bases unmatched. This CDR3 reads CASRPGQGDNSPLHF. The CDR3 region has the DNA TGTGCCAGTAGGCCGGGACAGGGGGATAATTCACCCCTCCACTTT.

The genes are TRBV9 and TRBJ2-3; TRBD2 matches at 9 bases. This CDR3 spans 17 amino acids. Trimming removed 3 bases from V and 5 bases from J; junction bases left unmatched: 13. Germline assignment: CDR1 SGDLS and CDR2 YYNGEE. CDR3 coding DNA: TGTGCCAGCAGCGGAAACTTAGCGGGAGTAGGTTTAGATACGCAGTATTTT. It encodes CASSGNLAGVGLDTQYF.